The 30 T cell receptor beta chains in this list originate from one sample, sequenced in a study of cytomegalovirus exposure and HLA in healthy donors. It was with 60 Vbeta and 13 Jbeta primers that the PCR ran. Here immunoSEQ multiplex PCR was the method, and the copy in TCRdb shows in-frame clones only, minus some. The repertoire includes 200,000 or so clones, 55% to 75% of them detected once, and around 3% sits in the top ten. Input material: PBMCs. These receptors were collected from a man aged 35-49 years in good health and CMV-seropositive.

The chain joins TRBV7-2 to TRBJ2-1; 7 bases line up with TRBD2. Germline V lookup: CDR1 SGHTA, CDR2 FQGNSA. The CDR3 is 13 amino acids. Trimming removed 4 bases from V and 10 bases from J; junction bases left unmatched: 7. CDR3 sequence: CASSWGGGDEQFF. In nucleotides, the CDR3 is TGTGCCAGCAGCTGGGGGGGTGGAGACGAGCAGTTCTTC.

This chain connects TRBV5-4 to TRBJ2-3; a possible D gene is TRBD2 (6 bases). The germline V gene encodes CDR1 SGHNT and CDR2 YYREEE (reference sequence). Between the trimmed V and J ends, which lost 10 bases and 1 base, there was a span of 13 bases. The CDR3 has 13 residues. The CDR3 DNA sequence: TGTGCCGGCTCGGGACTCCGCACAGATACGCAGTATTTT. It encodes CAGSGLRTDTQYF.

The chain is built from TRBV10-3 and TRBJ2-5; 13 bases are shared with TRBD2. The CDR3 length is 14 residues. CDR1 ENHRY and CDR2 SYGVKD come from the germline V gene. V was pared by 6 bases and J by 5 bases, with 3 bases of the junction left unmatched. The CDR3 DNA reads as TGTGCCATCAGACCGGGACTAGCGGGGGAGACCCAGTACTTC. It encodes CAIRPGLAGETQYF.

This clone has only a few counts. The chain recombines TRBV5-8 with TRBJ2-7; TRBD1 agrees at 10 bases. This CDR3 is built from 17 residues. The junction had 12 bases not matched to a gene; V was cut back by 3 bases and J by 3 bases. CDR1 is SGHTS, CDR2 YDEGEE, per germline. The CDR3 region is CASSWRVGGTGDYEQYF. In DNA, the CDR3 is TGTGCCAGCAGCTGGAGGGTGGGGGGGACAGGGGACTACGAGCAGTACTTC.

CDR3 loop: CASSPGGWNQPQHF. The CDR3 DNA is TGTGCCAGCAGTCCGGGAGGGTGGAATCAGCCCCAGCATTTT. The chain combines TRBV28 with TRBJ1-5, with D hard to call. Germline CDR1 and CDR2: MDHEN and SYDVKM. Trimming left V 5 bases short and J 4 bases short, with 12 bases between. The CDR3 totals 14 residues.

This clone appeared once. The J gene is TRBJ1-5, the V gene TRBV7-8, with D possibly matching TRBD1 (6 bases). Germline CDR1 is SGHVS and CDR2 is FQNEAQ. V was clipped by 9 bases and J by 1 base, with 13 bases between them. There are 14 residues in the CDR3. CDR3 sequence reads: CASRRTGSNQPQHF. The DNA for the CDR3 is TGTGCCAGTAGGAGAACAGGGAGCAATCAGCCCCAGCATTTT.

This clone was seen only once. The J gene is TRBJ2-2, the V gene TRBV29-1, with 7 bases aligning to TRBD1. The V gene's germline CDR1 is SQVTM and CDR2 ANQGSEA. J was trimmed by 6 bases and V by 6 bases; bases with no gene match: 7. The CDR3 sequence is 13 residues long. CDR3 in amino acids: CSVQGVFSGELFF. The DNA for the CDR3 is TGCAGCGTCCAGGGGGTTTTTTCCGGGGAGCTGTTTTTT.

A remark on this clone: Its ends do not fully match the called genes, so a read error is possible. The V gene is TRBV7-9, the J gene TRBJ1-2, with D possibly being TRBD1 (6 bases). The germline V gene has CDR1 SEHNR and CDR2 FQNEAQ (reference sequence). The CDR3 has 17 amino acids. DNA for the CDR3: TGTTCCAGCAGCTTAGCGGAGACAGGTCCACCTAACTATGGCTACACCTTC. Translation gives CSSSLAETGPPNYGYTF.

The chain has TRBV9 and TRBJ1-1; D perhaps matches TRBD1 (5 bases). The V and J ends lost 4 bases and 1 base respectively, with 8 bases between them. CDR3 length equals 13 residues. Germline V gene sequence: CDR1 SGDLS, CDR2 YYNGEE. The CDR3 nucleotides read TGTGCCAGCAGCTACGGGGGGAACACTGAAGCTTTCTTT. Its translation is CASSYGGNTEAFF. The complete variable domain, with remaining parts taken from reference TRBV9 and TRBJ1-1, reads DSGVTQTPKHLITATGQRVTLRCSPRSGDLSVYWYQQSLDQGLQFLIQYYNGEERAKGNILERFSAQQFPDLHSELNLSSLELGDSALYFCASSYGGNTEAFFGQGTRLTVV.

The rearrangement joins TRBV7-8 to TRBJ1-2; perhaps TRBD1 as D (6 bases). Germline assignment: CDR1 SGHVS and CDR2 FQNEAQ. CDR3 length equals 14 residues. The V gene lost 5 bases and the J gene lost 6 bases, with 16 bases spanning the gap. The CDR3 region has the DNA TGTGCCAGCAGCCTTCCCTCAGGGGCTGATGGCTACACCTTC. This gives the protein CASSLPSGADGYTF.

The V call is TRBV6-5, the J call TRBJ2-1; 11 bases fit TRBD2. Trimming took 2 bases from V and 15 from J; bases not matched to a gene: 6. Germline V lookup: CDR1 MNHEY, CDR2 SVGAGI. The CDR3 length is 13 residues. The CDR3 DNA reads TGTGCCAGCAGTTACGGCACTAGCGGGGGCTTGTTCTTC. The encoded protein is CASSYGTSGGLFF.

This clone was recorded only once. The chain links TRBV11-2 to TRBJ1-4; a possible D gene is TRBD1 (6 bases). The germline CDR1 and CDR2 sequences are SGHAT and FQNNGV. The CDR3 covers 15 residues. The V end lost 5 bases, the J end lost 3 bases, and 13 bases lay between the germline ends. The CDR3 nucleotides read TGTGCCAGCAGCCTAAATGGACAGCCTAATGAAAAACTGTTTTTT. Protein product: CASSLNGQPNEKLFF.

This rearrangement joins TRBV10-3 to TRBJ1-4; 8 bases align to TRBD1. Germline-derived CDR1 and CDR2 are ENHRY and SYGVKD. The CDR3 consists of 13 residues. The junction had 1 base not matched to a gene; V was cut back by 6 bases and J by 4 bases. The DNA of the CDR3 is TGTGCCATCAGGGACAGGGTTAATGAAAAACTGTTTTTT. Protein product: CAIRDRVNEKLFF.

This clone has more than one count but fewer than ten. The identical CDR3 is also encoded by other nucleotide sequences in the sample. The chain uses TRBV28 and TRBJ1-2, with D unclear. CDR3 length: 12 amino acids. Trimming left V 6 bases short and J 0 bases short, with 5 bases between. In germline, CDR1 is MDHEN, CDR2 SYDVKM. The CDR3 sequence is CASRRANYGYTF. The DNA of the CDR3 is TGTGCCAGCAGAAGAGCTAACTATGGCTACACCTTC.

J is TRBJ2-1 and V is TRBV5-1, with D possibly being TRBD1 (6 bases). V gave up 2 bases and J gave up 6 bases, with 9 bases separating them. Germline loops: CDR1 SGHRS, CDR2 YFSETQ. This CDR3 spans 13 amino acids. This CDR3 reads CASSFPRGNEQFF. Written as DNA, the CDR3 is TGCGCCAGCAGCTTTCCCAGGGGCAATGAGCAGTTCTTC.

V and J are TRBV11-1 and TRBJ2-3; TRBD2 is a possible D gene (6 bases). The germline CDR1 and CDR2 sequences are SGHAT and FQDESV (reference sequence). The CDR3 totals 14 residues. Between the trimmed V and J ends, which lost 6 bases and 6 bases, there was a span of 16 bases. The CDR3 DNA reads as TGTGCCAGCAGTAAACGGGACTCTGAGGATACGCAGTATTTT. Residues: CASSKRDSEDTQYF.

This clone came up once. J is TRBJ2-7 and V is TRBV9, with 8 bases lining up with TRBD2. This CDR3 has 13 amino acids. The ends lost 4 bases at V and 2 bases at J; junction bases unmatched: 2. CDR1 and CDR2 from the germline V gene are SGDLS and YYNGEE. The CDR3 here is CASSPGGTYEQYF. The CDR3 nucleotides are TGTGCCAGCAGCCCGGGGGGGACCTACGAGCAGTACTTC.

This clone is medium-sized by share. The chain links TRBV5-4 to TRBJ2-1, with 11 bases identical to TRBD1. Germline lookup yields CDR1 SGHNT and CDR2 YYREEE (reference sequence). J lost 8 bases, V lost 0 bases, and 1 base had no gene match. CDR3 length: 14 residues. This CDR3 is CASSLAGQGDEQFF. The CDR3 DNA follows: TGTGCCAGCAGCTTGGCGGGACAGGGGGATGAGCAGTTCTTC.

The chain has TRBV10-3 and TRBJ2-7; 8 bases align to TRBD1. V trimming: 6 bases; J trimming: 0 bases; junction bases outside the gene matches: 7. The germline V gene has CDR1 ENHRY and CDR2 SYGVKD. This CDR3 comprises 15 residues. The CDR3: CAISADRGFSYEQYF. CDR3 sequence (DNA): TGTGCCATCAGCGCTGACAGGGGATTCTCCTACGAGCAGTACTTC.

V and J are TRBV5-1 and TRBJ2-7; possibly TRBD2 for D (5 bases). In germline, CDR1 is SGHRS, CDR2 YFSETQ. This CDR3 spans 15 amino acids. Trimming took 0 bases from V and 1 from J, leaving 11 bases between them. CDR3 in amino acids: CASSLGPTGSYEQYF. The CDR3 region has the DNA TGCGCCAGCAGCTTGGGACCCACGGGGTCCTACGAGCAGTACTTC. The full variable domain, its missing parts supplied by reference TRBV5-1 and TRBJ2-7, is KAGVTQTPRYLIKTRGQQVTLSCSPISGHRSVSWYQQTPGQGLQFLFEYFSETQRNKGNFPGRFSGRQFSNSRSEMNVSTLELGDSALYLCASSLGPTGSYEQYFGPGTRLTVT.

The chain combines TRBV7-9 with TRBJ2-3; TRBD2 might be the D (6 bases). Trimming took off 5 bases at V and 5 bases at J, with 14 bases between the two ends. Germline-derived CDR1 and CDR2 are SEHNR and FQNEAQ (reference sequence). The CDR3 consists of 14 residues. The CDR3 reads CASSPHWGEDTQYF. DNA of the CDR3: TGTGCCAGCAGCCCCCATTGGGGGGAAGATACGCAGTATTTT.

The rearrangement joins TRBV5-5 to TRBJ2-7, with unresolved D. This CDR3 has 13 amino acids. The germline CDR1 and CDR2 sequences are SGHKS and YYEKEE (reference sequence). V lost 2 bases to trimming and J lost 0 bases, with 6 bases between them. This CDR3 is CASSFDTSYEQYF. Here the CDR3 DNA reads TGTGCCAGCAGCTTTGACACCTCCTACGAGCAGTACTTC.

This clone appeared a single time. Germline and junction disagree at one end, which may indicate a read error. V and J are TRBV7-9 and TRBJ2-3, with 12 bases matching TRBD2. The CDR3 spans 16 residues. CDR1 SEHNR and CDR2 FQNEAQ come from the germline V gene (reference sequence). CDR3 loop: CSSSLAGTSGTDTQYF. CDR3 in DNA: TGTTCCAGCAGCTTAGCCGGGACTAGCGGGACAGATACGCAGTATTTT.

DNA for the CDR3: TGTGCCAGCAGCTTAGAAGCGGGCGGGGGGCACCTCCCAGGATACAATGAGCAGTTCTTC. Protein product: CASSLEAGGGHLPGYNEQFF. This chain uses TRBV7-6 with TRBJ2-1; 8 bases align to TRBD2. V dropped 1 base and J dropped 4; count of bases not matched to a gene: 18. The CDR3 is 20 residues long. Germline V gene lookup returns CDR1 SGHVS and CDR2 FNYEAQ.

This clone was seen only once. CDR3 DNA sequence: TGCAGCGCGGGACAGGGTGGCCAAGAGACCCAGTACTTC. Protein sequence: CSAGQGGQETQYF. The rearrangement links TRBV29-1 to TRBJ2-5, with 9 bases fitting TRBD1. The V gene's germline CDR1 is SQVTM and CDR2 ANQGSEA. V shed 7 bases, J shed 1 base, and the junction held 4 bases outside the gene matches. This CDR3 contains 13 residues.

The chain links TRBV5-4 to TRBJ2-3, with a possible D match to TRBD1 (6 bases). V was clipped by 0 bases and J by 6 bases, with 20 bases between them. This CDR3 is 17 amino acids long. Per the germline V gene, CDR1 is SGHNT and CDR2 is YYREEE (reference sequence). The CDR3 sequence: CASSLGIEQGYPDTQYF. CDR3 bases: TGTGCCAGCAGCTTGGGGATCGAACAGGGATATCCGGATACGCAGTATTTT.

This clone appeared a single time. J is TRBJ2-5 and V is TRBV28; no clear D. This CDR3 comprises 14 residues. The ends were cut back, 2 bases at V and 7 bases at J, with 14 bases in the middle. The germline V gene encodes CDR1 MDHEN and CDR2 SYDVKM. CDR3 protein: CASSLGASRGTQYF. CDR3 in DNA: TGTGCCAGCAGTTTAGGTGCCTCTAGAGGGACCCAGTACTTC.

The chain combines TRBV10-1 with TRBJ1-4, with a tentative D call TRBD1 (5 bases). Germline CDR1 is WNHNN and CDR2 is SYGVQD (reference sequence). The CDR3 runs 18 residues. The V end was cut by 8 bases, the J end by 0 bases, with 22 bases between. In nucleotides, the CDR3 is TGCGCCAGCGAACGGGGGGGGTGGAAGAGTCCAACTAATGAAAAACTGTTTTTT. Amino acids: CASERGGWKSPTNEKLFF.

CDR3 coding DNA: TGTGCCAGCAGCTCCGGACTAGCGGGGGGCTATACGCAGTATTTT. Translating it yields CASSSGLAGGYTQYF. The chain uses TRBV5-8 and TRBJ2-3; 14 nucleotides line up with TRBD2. The germline V gene encodes CDR1 SGHTS and CDR2 YDEGEE. CDR3 length: 15 amino acids. The V segment lost 3 bases and the J segment 7 bases; nucleotides outside the gene matches: 4. The full variable domain, in which reference TRBV5-8 and TRBJ2-3 provide the parts outside the CDR3, is EAGVTQSPTHLIKTRGQQATLRCSPISGHTSVYWYQQALGLGLQFLLWYDEGEERNRGNFPPRFSGRQFPNYSSELNVNALELEDSALYLCASSSGLAGGYTQYFGPGTRLTVL.

This chain connects TRBV18 to TRBJ1-1; 8 bases are a match to TRBD1. The length of the CDR3 is 13 residues. V was pared by 5 bases and J by 8 bases, with 7 bases of the junction left unmatched. The germline gives CDR1 KGHSH, CDR2 LQKENI. In DNA, the CDR3 is TGTGCCAGCTCAGTAGACCGGGACAGGGAAGCTTTCTTT. Translation: CASSVDRDREAFF.